Sequencing of this T cell receptor beta chain was carried out in a study of beta chain features in type 1 diabetes. Trimming cost V 4 bases and J 3 bases, with 15 bases left between them. Germline V gene lookup returns CDR1 MDHEN and CDR2 SYDVKM. The CDR3 length is 15 residues. Turning to this clone: The antigen remains undetermined.

Reverse transcribing all isolated RNA meant expressed TCRB transcripts were sequenced. Sequencing used immunoSEQ multiplex PCR; TCRdb keeps in-frame clones, though not all of them. The sample carries roughly 310,000 clones, 11% recorded once. Study-level points and caveats: A closer apparent resemblance between naive, central memory and Treg TCRB repertoires was seen in patients than in healthy donors.

The sequence was collected from a woman aged 25 to 39 in good health. The rearrangement joins TRBV28 to TRBJ1-2; tentative D call: TRBD1 (6 bases). The material sequenced was naive CD4+ T cells from blood. CDR3 sequence reads: CASSSPRGGDYGYTF. The CDR3 DNA reads TGTGCCAGCAGTTCCCCCCGAGGGGGAGACTATGGCTACACCTTC.